These 13 T cell receptor beta chains were sequenced from one sample in a study of multiple sclerosis patients with progressive multifocal leukoencephalopathy. Sample time point: time of PML onset. Produced via immunoSEQ multiplex PCR; TCRdb's table is partial and in-frame only. The sample lists approximately 28,000 clones, 80% to 90% occurring once. Specimen: PBMCs, collected from a patient treated with natalizumab. These receptors all come from a middle-aged woman with progressive multifocal leukoencephalopathy.

The V call is TRBV7-9, the J call TRBJ2-1; weak D call: TRBD2 (6 bases). V lost 1 base to trimming and J lost 6 bases, with 7 bases between them. The V gene's germline CDR1 is SEHNR and CDR2 FQNEAQ (reference sequence). The CDR3 consists of 13 residues. DNA for the CDR3: TGTGCCAGCAGCTTAGGACTAGGCAATGAGCAGTTCTTC. Protein product: CASSLGLGNEQFF. Combining the CDR3 with reference TRBV7-9 and TRBJ2-1 gives the whole variable domain DTGVSQNPRHKITKRGQNVTFRCDPISEHNRLYWYRQTLGQGPEFLTYFQNEAQLEKSRLLSDRFSAERPKGSFSTLEIQRTEQGDSAMYLCASSLGLGNEQFFGPGTRLTVL.

The chain recombines TRBV6-1 with TRBJ2-6; weak D call: TRBD1 (5 bases). This CDR3 has 14 amino acids. V lost 4 bases, J lost 12 bases, and 16 bases lay in between. CDR1 and CDR2 (germline): MNHNS, SASEGT. CDR3 sequence (DNA): TGTGCCAGCAGTGTTGACAGCACCTACGGCGTCCTGACTTTC. This translates into CASSVDSTYGVLTF.

The chain combines TRBV30 with TRBJ1-1; D is ambiguous. Germline V gene sequence: CDR1 GTSNPN, CDR2 SVGIG (reference sequence). The V end was cut by 0 bases, the J end by 5 bases, with 10 bases between. The CDR3 loop spans 13 amino acids. In DNA form, the CDR3 reads TGTGCCTGGAGTGTTGGTACGATAACTGAAGCTTTCTTT. It translates to CAWSVGTITEAFF.

This clone was detected only once. This sequence joins TRBV19 and TRBJ2-3; D might be TRBD1 or TRBD2, each matching 6 bases. Trimming took off 7 bases at V and 2 bases at J, with 10 bases between the two ends. The CDR3 is 13 residues long. Germline assignment: CDR1 LNHDA and CDR2 SQIVND (reference sequence). The CDR3 reads CASKGGLTDTQYF. In DNA, the CDR3 is TGTGCCAGTAAAGGGGGGCTCACAGATACGCAGTATTTT.

The chain uses TRBV28 and TRBJ1-5; D gene ambiguous. The CDR3 is 16 residues long. Germline V gene lookup returns CDR1 MDHEN and CDR2 SYDVKM. Trimming cost V 7 bases and J 0 bases, with 16 bases left between them. The CDR3 nucleotides read TGTGCCAGCAAGTTGGACCGACAACTTAGCAATCAGCCCCAGCATTTT. Translation: CASKLDRQLSNQPQHF.

The chain is built from TRBV5-1 and TRBJ1-1, with TRBD1 as a possible D gene (6 bases). Trimming stripped 0 bases from V and 2 bases from J, with 8 bases between. The germline V gene has CDR1 SGHRS and CDR2 YFSETQ. This CDR3 region has 14 residues. The CDR3 DNA reads as TGCGCCAGCAGCTTGGCAGGGGAAAACACTGAAGCTTTCTTT. It yields the protein CASSLAGENTEAFF.

The V call is TRBV7-2, the J call TRBJ1-2, with D possibly matching TRBD1 (5 bases). The CDR3 consists of 14 residues. Germline V gene sequence: CDR1 SGHTA, CDR2 FQGNSA. Trimming left V 5 bases short and J 0 bases short, with 10 bases between. The CDR3 sequence: CASSPGTANYGYTF. In DNA, the CDR3 is TGTGCCAGCAGCCCAGGGACCGCTAACTATGGCTACACCTTC.

This clone is a singleton in its sample. V and J are TRBV19 and TRBJ2-1, with 13 bases lining up with TRBD2. The CDR3 loop spans 17 amino acids. The V segment lost 4 bases and the J segment 0 bases; nucleotides outside the gene matches: 3. Germline CDR1 LNHDA, CDR2 SQIVND (reference sequence). This chain's CDR3 is CASSKGTSGISYNEQFF. The CDR3, as DNA: TGTGCCAGTAGTAAAGGGACTAGCGGGATCTCCTACAATGAGCAGTTCTTC. Supplemented by reference TRBV19 and TRBJ2-1, the full variable domain reads DGGITQSPKYLFRKEGQNVTLSCEQNLNHDAMYWYRQDPGQGLRLIYYSQIVNDFQKGDIAEGYSVSREKKESFPLTVTSAQKNPTAFYLCASSKGTSGISYNEQFFGPGTRLTVL.

This rearrangement joins TRBV5-4 to TRBJ2-1; the match to TRBD2 covers 9 bases. The V gene's germline CDR1 is SGHNT and CDR2 YYREEE (reference sequence). The J segment lost 5 bases and the V segment lost 0 bases, leaving 12 bases of the junction unmatched. CDR3 length: 18 amino acids. The chain's CDR3 is CASSLGGGSGRLNNEQFF. CDR3 DNA sequence: TGTGCCAGCAGCTTGGGAGGGGGTAGCGGGAGACTTAACAATGAGCAGTTCTTC.

Here the CDR3 reads CASPGQGFEQYF. CDR3 in DNA: TGTGCCAGCCCTGGACAGGGTTTCGAGCAGTACTTC. The rearrangement joins TRBV18 to TRBJ2-7; 8 bases map to TRBD1. CDR3 size: 12 residues. V dropped 8 bases and J dropped 6; count of bases not matched to a gene: 6. Germline V gene data show CDR1 as KGHSH and CDR2 as LQKENI.

The J gene is TRBJ1-2, the V gene TRBV6-1; D uncertain. Germline lookup yields CDR1 MNHNS and CDR2 SASEGT. Trimming stripped 4 bases from V and 0 bases from J, with 15 bases between. The CDR3 loop spans 16 amino acids. CDR3 residues: CASSVPTPVANYGYTF. In DNA, the CDR3 is TGTGCCAGCAGTGTCCCCACACCCGTAGCTAACTATGGCTACACCTTC.

The chain couples TRBV30 to TRBJ1-4; D unclear. The CDR3 runs to 14 residues. Germline loops: CDR1 GTSNPN, CDR2 SVGIG (reference sequence). V was shortened by 3 bases and J by 0 bases, with 8 bases between the two germline ends. The CDR3 region is CAWSPTATNEKLFF. DNA for the CDR3: TGTGCCTGGAGCCCCACAGCAACTAATGAAAAACTGTTTTTT.

This clone has only one observation. The genes are TRBV5-5 and TRBJ1-2, with 9 bases that match TRBD1. The V gene end was trimmed by 0 bases and the J gene end by 2 bases; junction bases not matched to a gene: 2. The CDR3 covers 15 residues. Germline V gene lookup returns CDR1 SGHKS and CDR2 YYEKEE (reference sequence). The CDR3 DNA reads as TGTGCCAGCAGCTTGGCCACAGGGGGCAACTATGGCTACACCTTC. It is translated as CASSLATGGNYGYTF.